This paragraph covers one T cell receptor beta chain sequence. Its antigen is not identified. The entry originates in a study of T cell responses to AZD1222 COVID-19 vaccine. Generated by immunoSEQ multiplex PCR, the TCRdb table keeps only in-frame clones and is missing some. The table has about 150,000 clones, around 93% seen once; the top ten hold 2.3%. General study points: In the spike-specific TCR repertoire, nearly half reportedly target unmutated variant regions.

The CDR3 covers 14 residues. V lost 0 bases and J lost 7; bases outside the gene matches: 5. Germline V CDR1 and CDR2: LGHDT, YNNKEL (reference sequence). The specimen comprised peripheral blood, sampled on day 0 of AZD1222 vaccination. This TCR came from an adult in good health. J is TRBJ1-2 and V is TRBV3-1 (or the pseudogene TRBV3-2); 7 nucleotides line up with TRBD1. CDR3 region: CASSQDRHRGGYTF. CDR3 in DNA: TGTGCCAGCAGCCAAGATCGCCACAGGGGTGGCTACACCTTC.